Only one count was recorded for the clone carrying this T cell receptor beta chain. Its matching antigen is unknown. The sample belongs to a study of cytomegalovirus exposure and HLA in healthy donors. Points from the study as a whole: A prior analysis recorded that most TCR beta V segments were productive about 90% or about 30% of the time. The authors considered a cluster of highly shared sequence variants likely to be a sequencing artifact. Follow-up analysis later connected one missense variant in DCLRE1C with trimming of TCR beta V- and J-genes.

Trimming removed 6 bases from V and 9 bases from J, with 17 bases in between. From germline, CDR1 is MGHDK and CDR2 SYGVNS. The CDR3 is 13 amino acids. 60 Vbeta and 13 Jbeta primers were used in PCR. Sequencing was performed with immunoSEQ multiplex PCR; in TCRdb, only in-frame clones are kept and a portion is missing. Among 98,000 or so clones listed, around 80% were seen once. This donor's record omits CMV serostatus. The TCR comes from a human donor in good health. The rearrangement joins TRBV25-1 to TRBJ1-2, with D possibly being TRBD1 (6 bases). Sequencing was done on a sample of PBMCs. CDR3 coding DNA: TGTGCCAGCAGGGAAGGACAGAGGGGAAGCTACACCTTC. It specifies CASREGQRGSYTF.